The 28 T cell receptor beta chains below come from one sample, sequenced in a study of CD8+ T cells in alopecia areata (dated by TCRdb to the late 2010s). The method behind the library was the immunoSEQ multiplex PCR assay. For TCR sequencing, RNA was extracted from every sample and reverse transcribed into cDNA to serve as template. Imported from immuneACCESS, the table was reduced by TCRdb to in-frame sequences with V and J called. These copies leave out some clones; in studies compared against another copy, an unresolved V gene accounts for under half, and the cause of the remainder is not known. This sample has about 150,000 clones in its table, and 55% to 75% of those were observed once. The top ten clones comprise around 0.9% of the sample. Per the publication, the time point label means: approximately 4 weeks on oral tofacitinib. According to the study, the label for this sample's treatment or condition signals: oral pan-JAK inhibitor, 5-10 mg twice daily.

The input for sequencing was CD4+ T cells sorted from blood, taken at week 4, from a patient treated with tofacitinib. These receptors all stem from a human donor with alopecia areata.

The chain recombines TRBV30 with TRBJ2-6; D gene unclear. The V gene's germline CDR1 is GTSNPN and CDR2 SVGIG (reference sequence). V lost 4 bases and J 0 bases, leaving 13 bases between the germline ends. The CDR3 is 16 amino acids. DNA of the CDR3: TGTGCCTGGACCCCGGCAGGTAGCTCTGGGGCCAACGTCCTGACTTTC. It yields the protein CAWTPAGSSGANVLTF.

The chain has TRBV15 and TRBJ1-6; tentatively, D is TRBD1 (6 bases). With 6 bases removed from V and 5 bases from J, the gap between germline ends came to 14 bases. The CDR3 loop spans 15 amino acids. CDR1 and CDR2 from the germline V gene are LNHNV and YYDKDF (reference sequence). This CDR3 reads CATRSTGHDNSPLHF. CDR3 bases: TGTGCCACCAGAAGTACGGGACATGATAATTCACCCCTCCACTTT.

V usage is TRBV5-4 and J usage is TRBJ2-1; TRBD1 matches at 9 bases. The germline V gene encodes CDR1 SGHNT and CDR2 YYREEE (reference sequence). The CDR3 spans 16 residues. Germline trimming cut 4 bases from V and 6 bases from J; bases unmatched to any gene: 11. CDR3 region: CASSTQWDRASNEQFF. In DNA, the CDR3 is TGTGCCAGCAGCACCCAGTGGGACAGGGCGTCCAATGAGCAGTTCTTC. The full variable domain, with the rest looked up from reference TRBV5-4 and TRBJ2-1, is ETGVTQSPTHLIKTRGQQVTLRCSSQSGHNTVSWYQQALGQGPQFIFQYYREEENGRGNFPPRFSGLQFPNYSSELNVNALELDDSALYLCASSTQWDRASNEQFFGPGTRLTVL.

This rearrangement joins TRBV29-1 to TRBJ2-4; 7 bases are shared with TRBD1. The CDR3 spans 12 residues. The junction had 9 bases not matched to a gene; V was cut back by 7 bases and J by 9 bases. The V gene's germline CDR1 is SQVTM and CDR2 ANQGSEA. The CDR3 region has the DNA TGCAGCGGAGGGACAGTCTCGGGCATTCAGTACTTC. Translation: CSGGTVSGIQYF.

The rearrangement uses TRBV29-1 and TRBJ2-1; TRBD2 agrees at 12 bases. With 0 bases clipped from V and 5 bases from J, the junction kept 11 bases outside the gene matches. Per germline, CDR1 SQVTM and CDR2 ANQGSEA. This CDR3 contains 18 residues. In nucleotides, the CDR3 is TGCAGCGTTGAAGAGAAGGGGACTAGCGGGTTTTCAAACAATGAGCAGTTCTTC. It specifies CSVEEKGTSGFSNNEQFF.

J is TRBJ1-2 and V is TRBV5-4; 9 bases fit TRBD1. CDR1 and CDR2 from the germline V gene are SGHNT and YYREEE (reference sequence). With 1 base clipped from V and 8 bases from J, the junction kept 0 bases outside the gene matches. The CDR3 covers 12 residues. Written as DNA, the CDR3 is TGTGCCAGCAGCTTGACAGGGGGCGGCTACACCTTC. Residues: CASSLTGGGYTF.

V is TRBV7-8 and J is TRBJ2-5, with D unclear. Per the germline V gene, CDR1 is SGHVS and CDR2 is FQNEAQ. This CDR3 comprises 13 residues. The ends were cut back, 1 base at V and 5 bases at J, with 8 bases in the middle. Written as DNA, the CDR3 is TGTGCCAGCAGCTTAGTCGGGCCCGAGACCCAGTACTTC. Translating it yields CASSLVGPETQYF.

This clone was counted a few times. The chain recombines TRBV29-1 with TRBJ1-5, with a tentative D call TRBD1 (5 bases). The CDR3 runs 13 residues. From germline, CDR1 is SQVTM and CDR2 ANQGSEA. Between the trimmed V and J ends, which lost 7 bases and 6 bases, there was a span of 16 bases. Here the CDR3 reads CSARVGVGQPQHF. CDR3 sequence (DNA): TGCAGCGCCAGGGTTGGGGTGGGTCAGCCCCAGCATTTT.

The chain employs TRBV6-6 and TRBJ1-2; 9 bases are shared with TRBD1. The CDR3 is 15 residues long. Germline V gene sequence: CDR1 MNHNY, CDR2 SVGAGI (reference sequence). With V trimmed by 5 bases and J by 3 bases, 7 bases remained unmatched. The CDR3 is CASSVRDRDYYGYTF. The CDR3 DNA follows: TGTGCCAGCAGTGTCCGGGACAGGGATTACTATGGCTACACCTTC.

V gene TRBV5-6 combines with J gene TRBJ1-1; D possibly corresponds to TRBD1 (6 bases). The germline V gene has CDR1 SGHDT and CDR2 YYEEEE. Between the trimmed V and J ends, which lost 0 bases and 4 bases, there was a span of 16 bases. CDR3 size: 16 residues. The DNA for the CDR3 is TGTGCCAGCAGCTTGGTGGCGGGGGGCTGGGGCACTGAAGCTTTCTTT. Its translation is CASSLVAGGWGTEAFF.

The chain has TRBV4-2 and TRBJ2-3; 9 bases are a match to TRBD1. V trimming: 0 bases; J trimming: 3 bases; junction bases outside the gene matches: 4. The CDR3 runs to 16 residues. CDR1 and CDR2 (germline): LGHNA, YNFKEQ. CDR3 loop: CASSQDTGQGTDTQYF. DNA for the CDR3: TGTGCCAGCAGCCAAGATACCGGACAGGGGACAGATACGCAGTATTTT.

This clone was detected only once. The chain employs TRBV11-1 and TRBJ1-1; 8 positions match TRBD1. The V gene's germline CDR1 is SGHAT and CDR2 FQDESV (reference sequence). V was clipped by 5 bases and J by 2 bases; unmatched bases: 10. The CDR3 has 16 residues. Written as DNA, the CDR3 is TGTGCCAGCAGCCCCCACGGGACAGGTATTAACACTGAAGCTTTCTTT. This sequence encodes CASSPHGTGINTEAFF.

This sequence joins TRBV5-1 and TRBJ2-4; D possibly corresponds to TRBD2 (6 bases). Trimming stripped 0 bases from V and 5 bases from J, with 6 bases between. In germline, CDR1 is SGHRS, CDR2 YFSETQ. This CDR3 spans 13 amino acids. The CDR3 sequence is CASSLAGENIQYF. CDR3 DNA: TGCGCCAGCAGCTTGGCGGGGGAAAACATTCAGTACTTC.

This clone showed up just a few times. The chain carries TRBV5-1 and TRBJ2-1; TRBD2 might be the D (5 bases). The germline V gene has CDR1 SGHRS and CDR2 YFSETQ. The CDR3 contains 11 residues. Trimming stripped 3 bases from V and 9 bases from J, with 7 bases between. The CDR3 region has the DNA TGCGCCAGCAGCTGGGCGGGTGAGCAGTTCTTC. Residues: CASSWAGEQFF.

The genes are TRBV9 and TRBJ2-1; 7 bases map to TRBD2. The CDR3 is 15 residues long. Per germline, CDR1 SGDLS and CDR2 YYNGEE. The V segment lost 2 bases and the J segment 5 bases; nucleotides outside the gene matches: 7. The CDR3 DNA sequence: TGTGCCAGCAGCGTTGCGGGAGAAGTTAACAATGAGCAGTTCTTC. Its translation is CASSVAGEVNNEQFF.

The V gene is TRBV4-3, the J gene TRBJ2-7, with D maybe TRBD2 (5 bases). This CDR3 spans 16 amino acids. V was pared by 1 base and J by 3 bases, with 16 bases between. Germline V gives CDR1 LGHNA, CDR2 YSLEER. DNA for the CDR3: TGCGCCAGCAGCCAAGCAGCCGGGGTCTACTACTACGAGCAGTACTTC. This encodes CASSQAAGVYYYEQYF.

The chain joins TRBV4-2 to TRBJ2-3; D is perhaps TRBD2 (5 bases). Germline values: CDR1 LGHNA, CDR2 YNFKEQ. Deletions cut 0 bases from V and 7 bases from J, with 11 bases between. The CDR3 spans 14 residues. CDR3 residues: CASSQDNKRNTQYF. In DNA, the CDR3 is TGTGCCAGCAGCCAAGATAACAAGCGGAATACGCAGTATTTT.

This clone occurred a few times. The CDR3 loop reads CSVAGPRAETQYF. Here the CDR3 DNA reads TGCAGCGTTGCAGGACCTAGAGCCGAGACCCAGTACTTC. The rearrangement uses TRBV29-1 and TRBJ2-5; D is undetermined. Germline values: CDR1 SQVTM, CDR2 ANQGSEA. V was pared by 4 bases and J by 5 bases, with 14 bases between. The CDR3 extends over 13 amino acids.

The CDR3 DNA reads TGTGCCAGCAGGAGCCGCCGGAACACTGAAGCTTTCTTT. Translated, it gives CASRSRRNTEAFF. This chain uses TRBV2 with TRBJ1-1; no firm D call. The CDR3 extends over 13 amino acids. Looked up from germline, CDR1 is SNHLY and CDR2 is FYNNEI. With 6 bases removed from V and 1 base from J, the gap between germline ends came to 9 bases.

The CDR3 DNA sequence: TGTGCCAGCAGTGATAGTGTCGGTGGGTCAGCTTTCTTT. Amino acid sequence: CASSDSVGGSAFF. The genes are TRBV2 and TRBJ1-1; D gene unclear. The CDR3 contains 13 residues. From germline, CDR1 is SNHLY and CDR2 FYNNEI. Between the trimmed V and J ends, which lost 3 bases and 10 bases, there was a span of 15 bases.

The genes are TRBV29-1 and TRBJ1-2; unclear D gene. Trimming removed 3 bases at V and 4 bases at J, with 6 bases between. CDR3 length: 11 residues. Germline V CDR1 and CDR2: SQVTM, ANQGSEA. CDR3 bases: TGCAGCGTTGAGTCCGTCTATGGCTACACCTTC. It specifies CSVESVYGYTF.

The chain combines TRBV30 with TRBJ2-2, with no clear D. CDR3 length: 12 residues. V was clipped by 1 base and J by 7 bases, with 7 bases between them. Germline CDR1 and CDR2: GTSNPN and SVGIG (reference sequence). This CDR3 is CAWSGVGGELFF. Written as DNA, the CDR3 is TGTGCCTGGAGTGGAGTGGGCGGGGAGCTGTTTTTT. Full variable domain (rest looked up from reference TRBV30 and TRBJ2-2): SQTIHQWPATLVQPVGSPLSLECTVEGTSNPNLYWYRQAAGRGLQLLFYSVGIGQISSEVPQNLSASRPQDRQFILSSKKLLLSDSGFYLCAWSGVGGELFFGEGSRLTVL.

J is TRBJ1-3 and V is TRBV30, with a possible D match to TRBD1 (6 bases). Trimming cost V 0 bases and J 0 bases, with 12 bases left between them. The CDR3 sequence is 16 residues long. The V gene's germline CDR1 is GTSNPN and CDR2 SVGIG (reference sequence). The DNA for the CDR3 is TGTGCCTGGAGTGTCGGACAGTCCTTCTCTGGAAACACCATATATTTT. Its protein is CAWSVGQSFSGNTIYF.

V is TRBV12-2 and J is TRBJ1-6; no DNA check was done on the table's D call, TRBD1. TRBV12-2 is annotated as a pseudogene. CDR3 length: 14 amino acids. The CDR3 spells CASRVRDSNSPLHF. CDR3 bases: TGTGCAAGTCGAGTCCGGGACAGTAATTCACCCCTCCACTTT.

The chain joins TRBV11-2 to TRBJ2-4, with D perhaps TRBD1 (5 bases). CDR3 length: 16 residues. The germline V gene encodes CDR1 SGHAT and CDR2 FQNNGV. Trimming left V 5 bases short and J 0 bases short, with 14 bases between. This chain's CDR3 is CASSLDSILAKNIQYF. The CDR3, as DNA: TGTGCCAGCAGCCTTGACAGCATACTAGCCAAAAACATTCAGTACTTC. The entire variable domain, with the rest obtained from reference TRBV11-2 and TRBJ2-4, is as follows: EAGVAQSPRYKIIEKRQSVAFWCNPISGHATLYWYQQILGQGPKLLIQFQNNGVVDDSQLPKDRFSAERLKGVDSTLKIQPAKLEDSAVYLCASSLDSILAKNIQYFGAGTRLSVL.

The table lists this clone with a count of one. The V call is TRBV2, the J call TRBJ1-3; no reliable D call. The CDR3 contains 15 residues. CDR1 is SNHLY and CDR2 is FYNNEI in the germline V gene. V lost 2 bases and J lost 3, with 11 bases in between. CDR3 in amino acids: CASSENAAGGNTIYF. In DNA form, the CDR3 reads TGTGCCAGCAGTGAAAACGCCGCCGGTGGAAACACCATATATTTT.

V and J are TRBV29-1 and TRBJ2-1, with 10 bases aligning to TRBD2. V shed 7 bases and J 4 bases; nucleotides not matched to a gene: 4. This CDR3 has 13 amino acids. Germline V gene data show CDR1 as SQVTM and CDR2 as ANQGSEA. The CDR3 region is CSGQAGGYNEQFF. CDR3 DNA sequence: TGCAGCGGACAAGCGGGGGGGTACAATGAGCAGTTCTTC.

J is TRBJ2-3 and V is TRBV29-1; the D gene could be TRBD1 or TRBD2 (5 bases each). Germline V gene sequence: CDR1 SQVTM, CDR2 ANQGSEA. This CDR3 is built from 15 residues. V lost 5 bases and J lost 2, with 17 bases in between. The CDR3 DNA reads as TGCAGCGTTTCTTCCCGGGGCGGTACCACAGATACGCAGTATTTT. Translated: CSVSSRGGTTDTQYF.